The 17 T cell receptor beta chains given below trace back to one sample, sequenced in a study of cytomegalovirus exposure and HLA in healthy donors. The PCR had 60 Vbeta and 13 Jbeta primers. Sequenced by immunoSEQ multiplex PCR; TCRdb stores in-frame clones only, minus some. The sample is made up of fewer than 150,000 clones, and the top ten hold approximately 1.9% of it. Sequenced material: PBMCs. The origin of the receptors is a woman aged 55-75 years in good health and CMV-seronegative.

About this clone: An end of the junction differs from the germline gene, which may be a read error. V and J are TRBV11-2 and TRBJ2-6; 8 bases are shared with TRBD1. The germline gives CDR1 SGHAT, CDR2 FQNNGV. The CDR3 is made up of 15 amino acids. CDR3 in amino acids: CASSSQGAGANVPTF. As DNA, the CDR3 is TGTGCCAGCAGCTCCCAGGGGGCTGGGGCCAACGTCCCGACTTTC.

This rearrangement joins TRBV6-1 to TRBJ2-2; the D is unclear. Trimming stripped 6 bases from V and 7 bases from J, with 12 bases between. Germline V CDR1 and CDR2: MNHNS, SASEGT. The CDR3 has 13 residues. CDR3 protein: CASRTQLLGELFF. CDR3 sequence (DNA): TGTGCCAGCAGAACACAGCTTCTCGGGGAGCTGTTTTTT.

The chain is built from TRBV15 and TRBJ2-7, with 7 bases identical to TRBD1. With V trimmed by 0 bases and J by 5 bases, 4 bases remained unmatched. Germline CDR1 and CDR2: LNHNV and YYDKDF (reference sequence). The CDR3 covers 14 residues. Here the CDR3 reads CATSRDRGTHEQYF. CDR3 DNA sequence: TGTGCCACCAGCAGAGACAGGGGGACCCACGAGCAGTACTTC.

The rearrangement links TRBV28 to TRBJ1-5, with 8 bases fitting TRBD1. CDR1 MDHEN and CDR2 SYDVKM come from the germline V gene. The V gene end was trimmed by 2 bases and the J gene end by 1 base; junction bases not matched to a gene: 4. There are 16 residues in the CDR3. CDR3 in DNA: TGTGCCAGCAGTTTACCAGGGGGCTCAAGCAATCAGCCCCAGCATTTT. Encoded protein: CASSLPGGSSNQPQHF.

The chain has TRBV29-1 and TRBJ2-1, with a possible D match to TRBD2 (5 bases). The CDR3 covers 11 residues. The germline V gene encodes CDR1 SQVTM and CDR2 ANQGSEA. The V gene lost 7 bases and the J gene lost 6 bases, with 10 bases spanning the gap. The CDR3 coding sequence is TGCAGCGGAAGTGCGGGCAATGAGCAGTTCTTC. It codes for CSGSAGNEQFF.

The chain links TRBV10-3 to TRBJ1-1; D possibly corresponds to TRBD1 (6 bases). Germline V gives CDR1 ENHRY, CDR2 SYGVKD. CDR3 size: 16 residues. Trimming cost V 6 bases and J 7 bases, with 24 bases left between them. This chain's CDR3 is CAISPIEQGVRDEAFF. The CDR3 DNA reads as TGTGCCATCAGCCCAATAGAACAGGGAGTGAGGGATGAAGCTTTCTTT.

The chain uses TRBV5-1 and TRBJ2-5; 7 bases line up with TRBD2. TRBJ2-7 explains the end of the DNA better; the J call may be wrong. Germline V gene data show CDR1 as SGHRS and CDR2 as YFSETQ. CDR3 size: 15 residues. CDR3 sequence reads: CASSLVRREYYEQYF. CDR3 nucleotides: TGCGCCAGCAGCTTGGTTCGGCGGGAGTACTACGAGCAGTACTTC.

The rearrangement uses TRBV19 and TRBJ2-7; 10 bases map to TRBD2. The CDR3 is 16 amino acids. With 1 base clipped from V and 2 bases from J, the junction kept 5 bases outside the gene matches. Germline CDR1 LNHDA, CDR2 SQIVND (reference sequence). CDR3 sequence (DNA): TGTGCCAGTAGTATAGCGGCTAGCGGGAGCGCCTACGAGCAGTACTTC. Translation: CASSIAASGSAYEQYF.

The rearrangement uses TRBV14 and TRBJ2-2; perhaps TRBD2 as D (7 bases). V lost 4 bases and J 7 bases, leaving 16 bases between the germline ends. The CDR3 length is 15 residues. Germline lookup yields CDR1 SGHDN and CDR2 FVKESK. The CDR3 nucleotides are TGTGCCAGCAGCCCTGGGGGGGCTCGTCACGGGGAGCTGTTTTTT. Amino acids: CASSPGGARHGELFF.

This chain connects TRBV6-1 to TRBJ1-6, with TRBD1 identical over 7 bases. From germline, CDR1 is MNHNS and CDR2 SASEGT. The V gene end was trimmed by 4 bases and the J gene end by 7 bases; junction bases not matched to a gene: 22. The CDR3 consists of 20 residues. CDR3 region: CASSVPGQPTHVQGNSPLHF. DNA of the CDR3: TGTGCCAGCAGTGTCCCGGGACAGCCAACCCACGTCCAAGGCAATTCACCCCTCCACTTT.

The rearrangement uses TRBV7-9 and TRBJ2-3; D may be TRBD1 (5 bases). The end of the DNA fits TRBJ1-5 better, so the J call may be wrong. The CDR3 loop spans 15 amino acids. The V gene's germline CDR1 is SEHNR and CDR2 FQNEAQ (reference sequence). The CDR3 region has the DNA TGTGCCAGCAGCTTAGAAGGGGTCAGCACAGATACGCAGCATTTT. Protein sequence: CASSLEGVSTDTQHF.

This chain links TRBV4-1 with TRBJ2-5; a weak D match, TRBD2 (5 bases). V lost 1 base and J lost 5, with 17 bases in between. The CDR3 extends over 16 amino acids. Germline V CDR1 and CDR2: MGHRA, YSYEKL. CDR3 protein: CASSQGKGPGFETQYF. The CDR3 coding sequence is TGCGCCAGCAGCCAAGGGAAGGGTCCGGGGTTCGAGACCCAGTACTTC.

The chain carries TRBV18 and TRBJ1-2, with 10 bases fitting TRBD1. The CDR3 sequence is 16 residues long. The germline gives CDR1 KGHSH, CDR2 LQKENI. The V segment lost 2 bases and the J segment 0 bases; nucleotides outside the gene matches: 3. CDR3 residues: CASSPTGTGANYGYTF. CDR3 bases: TGTGCCAGCTCACCAACCGGGACAGGGGCTAACTATGGCTACACCTTC.

The chain uses TRBV5-8 and TRBJ2-3; 7 positions match TRBD1. The ends lost 0 bases at V and 6 bases at J; junction bases unmatched: 10. Germline V gene data show CDR1 as SGHTS and CDR2 as YDEGEE. The CDR3 has 16 amino acids. This CDR3 is CASSLERAGGLDTQYF. The CDR3 bases are TGTGCCAGCAGCTTGGAAAGGGCAGGGGGATTGGATACGCAGTATTTT.

The J gene is TRBJ1-2, the V gene TRBV6-5, with D unclear. Trimming left V 7 bases short and J 8 bases short, with 23 bases between. The CDR3 has 15 residues. CDR1 and CDR2 (germline): MNHEY, SVGAGI. DNA of the CDR3: TGTGCCAGCACCCCCGGCGGGGAAAATTTACAGGGCTACACCTTC. Translated: CASTPGGENLQGYTF.

The V call is TRBV11-2, the J call TRBJ1-3; D is perhaps TRBD1 (5 bases). V was pared by 1 base and J by 0 bases, with 7 bases between. The CDR3 covers 15 residues. Germline CDR1 and CDR2: SGHAT and FQNNGV. CDR3 coding DNA: TGTGCCAGCAGCTTAGGGGGCAGCTCTGGAAACACCATATATTTT. Its translation is CASSLGGSSGNTIYF.

This rearrangement joins TRBV19 to TRBJ1-2, with 9 nucleotides matching TRBD1. Germline V CDR1 and CDR2: LNHDA, SQIVND (reference sequence). The junction had 7 bases not matched to a gene; V was cut back by 4 bases and J by 4 bases. The CDR3 contains 15 residues. In DNA, the CDR3 is TGTGCCAGTAGTACGAACAGGGGGCCTACCTATGGCTACACCTTC. The encoded protein is CASSTNRGPTYGYTF.